These 7 T cell receptor beta chains came from one sample sequenced in a study of regulatory T cells in long-lasting Graves disease. Arm-PCR of CDR3 regions with iRepertoire HTBI primers generated TCR beta libraries. TCRdb reanalysed the multiplex PCR reads using MiXCR and keeps one entry per CDR3 protein. The table shows hundreds of thousands of distinct CDR3 sequences, with 16% occurring only once. Described time point: newly diagnosed GD, antithyroid drugs for less than 3 months. PBMCs provided the RNA from which the TCR library was made. These same records also appear under a second study, on T cells in Graves' hyperthyroidism and ophthalmopathy.

This specimen consisted of peripheral blood mononuclear cells (PBMCs), obtained at new diagnosis, from a patient treated with antithyroid drugs. The receptors derive from a woman in her thirties with Graves disease.

The chain links TRBV4-1 to TRBJ1-2; D may be TRBD1 (5 bases). This CDR3 region has 18 residues. The germline CDR1 and CDR2 sequences are MGHRA and YSYEKL. V shed 3 bases and J shed 5 bases, with 25 bases lying between them. CDR3 DNA: TGCGCCAGCAGCCAGGGCCACCTCCGGGACCCAAGTCGGTATGGCTACACCTTC. Translation gives CASSQGHLRDPSRYGYTF.

In DNA form, the CDR3 reads TGCGCCAGCAGCTTGGTTGGGCTGAACACCGGGGAGCTGTTTTTT. It specifies CASSLVGLNTGELFF. The V and J genes are TRBV5-1 and TRBJ2-2; D not certain. Looked up from germline, CDR1 is SGHRS and CDR2 is YFSETQ. The length of the CDR3 is 15 residues. V was cut by 0 bases and J by 1 base, with 7 bases left in between.

The chain couples TRBV19 to TRBJ2-1, with 8 bases fitting TRBD2. The CDR3 has 15 residues. V gave up 4 bases and J gave up 7 bases; unmatched junction bases: 9. Germline V lookup: CDR1 LNHDA, CDR2 SQIVND (reference sequence). The CDR3 nucleotides read TGTGCCAGTAGTACCCGGCGGGAGGTTTGGAATGAGCAGTTCTTC. Residues: CASSTRREVWNEQFF.

This clonotype came up many times. The chain employs TRBV2 and TRBJ1-5; 7 bases are a match to TRBD1. V shed 10 bases, J shed 6 bases, and the junction held 9 bases outside the gene matches. Germline values: CDR1 SNHLY, CDR2 FYNNEI. The CDR3 runs to 13 residues. The DNA for the CDR3 is TGTGCCACCACAGGGGCCGGCGGTCAGCCCCAGCATTTT. Translated: CATTGAGGQPQHF.

This rearrangement joins TRBV3-1 to TRBJ2-7, with D possibly TRBD2 on 6 matching bases. From germline, CDR1 is LGHDT and CDR2 YNNKEL (reference sequence). The length of the CDR3 is 15 residues. The ends were cut back, 6 bases at V and 5 bases at J, with 20 bases in the middle. CDR3 sequence reads: CASSLSGLFFDEQYF. The CDR3 DNA reads as TGTGCCAGCAGTTTATCGGGACTGTTTTTCGACGAGCAGTACTTC.

The sample holds a few counts of this clonotype. The rearrangement links TRBV7-9 to TRBJ2-5; no firm D call. The CDR3 is 14 residues long. Looked up from germline, CDR1 is SEHNR and CDR2 is FQNEAQ (reference sequence). V was shortened by 0 bases and J by 3 bases, with 8 bases between the two germline ends. The CDR3 nucleotides are TGTGCCAGCAGCTTAGCGGGGTTGAAAGAGACCCAGTACTTC. Protein: CASSLAGLKETQYF.

This clonotype has ten or more counts. The chain uses TRBV28 and TRBJ1-6; TRBD1 is a possible D gene (6 bases). CDR1 is MDHEN, CDR2 SYDVKM, per germline. The CDR3 has 14 residues. The germline V and J ends were trimmed by 6 bases and 10 bases, with 16 bases remaining between them. In DNA form, the CDR3 reads TGTGCCAGCAGCGGGGGGGGGGCCAACTCACCCCTCCACTTT. Translation gives CASSGGGANSPLHF. The variable domain in full, completed from reference TRBV28 and TRBJ1-6, reads DVKVTQSSRYLVKRTGEKVFLECVQDMDHENMFWYRQDPGLGLRLIYFSYDVKMKEKGDIPEGYSVSREKKERFSLILESASTNQTSMYLCASSGGGANSPLHFGNGTRLTVT.